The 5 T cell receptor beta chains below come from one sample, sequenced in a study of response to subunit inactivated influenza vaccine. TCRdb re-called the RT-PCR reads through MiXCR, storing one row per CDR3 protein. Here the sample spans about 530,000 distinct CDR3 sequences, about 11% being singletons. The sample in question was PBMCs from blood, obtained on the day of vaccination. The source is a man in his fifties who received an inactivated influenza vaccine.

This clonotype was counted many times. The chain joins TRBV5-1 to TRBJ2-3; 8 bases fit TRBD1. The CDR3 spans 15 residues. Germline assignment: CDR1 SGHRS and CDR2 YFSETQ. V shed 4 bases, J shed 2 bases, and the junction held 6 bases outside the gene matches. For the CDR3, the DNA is TGCGCCAGCAGCCCCGACAGGGGAAACACAGATACGCAGTATTTT. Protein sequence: CASSPDRGNTDTQYF.

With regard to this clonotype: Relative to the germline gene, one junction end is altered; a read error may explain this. The chain's CDR3 is CASSSYNKQFF. CDR3 nucleotide sequence: TGTGCCAGCTCCTCCTACAATAAGCAGTTCTTC. The V and J genes are TRBV9 and TRBJ2-1; D ambiguous. Per germline, CDR1 SGDLS and CDR2 YYNGEE. This CDR3 has 11 amino acids.

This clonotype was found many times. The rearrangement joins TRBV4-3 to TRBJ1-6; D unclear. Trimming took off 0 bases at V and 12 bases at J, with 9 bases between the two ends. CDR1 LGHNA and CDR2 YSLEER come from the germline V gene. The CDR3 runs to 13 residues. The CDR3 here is CASSQDPTEPLHF. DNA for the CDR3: TGCGCCAGCAGCCAAGATCCTACAGAACCCCTCCACTTT.

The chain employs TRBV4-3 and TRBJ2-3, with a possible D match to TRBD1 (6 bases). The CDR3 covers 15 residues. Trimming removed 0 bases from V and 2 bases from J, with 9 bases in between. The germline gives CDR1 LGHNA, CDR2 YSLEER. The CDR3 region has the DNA TGCGCCAGCAGCCAAGATCGACAGGACACAGATACGCAGTATTTT. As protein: CASSQDRQDTDTQYF.

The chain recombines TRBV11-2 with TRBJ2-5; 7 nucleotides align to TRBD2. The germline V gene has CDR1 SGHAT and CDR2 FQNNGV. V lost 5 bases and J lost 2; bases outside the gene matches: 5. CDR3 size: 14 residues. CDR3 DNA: TGTGCCAGCAGCGACCGGACTAGACAAGAGACCCAGTACTTC. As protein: CASSDRTRQETQYF.